This T cell receptor (beta chain) was obtained from a study of ipilimumab plus nivolumab after autologous stem cell transplantation (dated by TCRdb to the early 2020s). Regarding the study in general: The median number of doses received by trial patients was roughly five for ipilimumab and 7 or 8 for nivolumab. Included in the myeloma cohort were high-risk transplant-naive patients as well as patients relapsing within 3 years of a first autologous transplant. Patients undergoing autologous transplant for high-risk diffuse large B cell lymphoma, mature T cell lymphoma, or multiple myeloma were enrolled in the trial. The intent-to-treat population of the trial consisted of about 34 patients.

Checkpoint therapy was initiated 14 to 28 days after autologous transplant, and ipilimumab was administered at 1 mg/kg intravenously on day 1 of selected weeks. Nivolumab was administered at 3 mg/kg intravenously on day 1 of weeks 1, 4, 7, 10, and every two weeks through week 26. Combined checkpoint inhibition with ipilimumab and nivolumab as consolidation after autologous stem cell transplantation was tested in a Phase Ib clinical trial. Library method: the immunoSEQ multiplex PCR assay. The table was pulled from immuneACCESS by TCRdb, which kept in-frame rearrangements only. Such tables lose some clones; where checked, under half of the loss comes from unresolved V genes, and the rest has no known cause. The sample records under 5,000 clones, about 70% of which are singletons. 28% of the sample goes to the ten largest clones. The germline V gene provides CDR1 SGDLS and CDR2 YYNGEE. The CDR3, from cysteine to phenylalanine, totals 13 residues. Kept here is only the CDR3 DNA, which spans 39 bases and is read in frame from base 1. V is cut back by 4 bases and J by 6 bases, with 5 bases in the junction unmatched.

Worth noting for this clone: What antigen it recognizes has not been identified. No per-base quality is available; no much larger clone lies one base away.

Here is what the overall study found, with its caveats: According to the authors, a biologic rationale for studying the approach further came from T cell receptor repertoire, regulatory T cell phenotype and gut microbiota profiles. The authors concluded that, as post-transplant consolidation, combined checkpoint inhibition appeared tolerable.

The clonotype comes from a male donor with multiple myeloma. Material: PBMCs, obtained in a trial of ipilimumab plus nivolumab as post-transplant consolidation. The sequence is built from TRBV9 and TRBJ1-1; 8 central bases correspond to TRBD1. CDR3 sequence: CASSPRTGSEAFF. At the DNA level, the sequence is TGTGCCAGCAGCCCGCGGACAGGGTCTGAAGCTTTCTTT.